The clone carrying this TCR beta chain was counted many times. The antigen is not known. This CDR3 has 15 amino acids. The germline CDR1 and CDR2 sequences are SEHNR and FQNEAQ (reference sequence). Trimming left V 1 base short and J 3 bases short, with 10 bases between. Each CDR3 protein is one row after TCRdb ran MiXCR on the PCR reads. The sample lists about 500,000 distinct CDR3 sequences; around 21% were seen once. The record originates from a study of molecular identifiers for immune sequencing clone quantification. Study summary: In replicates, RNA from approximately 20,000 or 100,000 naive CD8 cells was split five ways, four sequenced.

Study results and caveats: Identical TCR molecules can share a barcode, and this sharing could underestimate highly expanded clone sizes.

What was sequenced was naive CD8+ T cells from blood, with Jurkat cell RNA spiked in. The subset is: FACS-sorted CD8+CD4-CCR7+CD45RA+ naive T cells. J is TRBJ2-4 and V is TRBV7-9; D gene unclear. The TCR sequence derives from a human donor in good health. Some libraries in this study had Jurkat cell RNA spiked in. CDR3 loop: CASSLDYWGKNIQYF. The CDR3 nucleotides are TGTGCCAGCAGCTTAGACTACTGGGGCAAAAACATTCAGTACTTC.